The 10 T cell receptor beta chains listed next were all sequenced from one sample in a study of cytomegalovirus exposure and HLA in healthy donors. The PCR contained 60 Vbeta and 13 Jbeta primers. TCRdb's copy holds only in-frame clones and misses some; the assay was immunoSEQ multiplex PCR. This sample contains tens of thousands of clones. The sample comprised PBMCs. Receptor source: a woman aged 60-70 years in good health and CMV-seropositive.

The chain joins TRBV19 to TRBJ2-7; TRBD2 matches at 11 bases. This CDR3 has 13 amino acids. The germline V gene has CDR1 LNHDA and CDR2 SQIVND (reference sequence). The J segment lost 2 bases and the V segment lost 6 bases, leaving 0 bases of the junction unmatched. The CDR3 DNA sequence: TGTGCCAGTAGGGGACTAGCGGCCTACGAGCAGTACTTC. This encodes CASRGLAAYEQYF.

The genes are TRBV18 and TRBJ2-3; D gene ambiguous. CDR1 is KGHSH, CDR2 LQKENI, per germline. This CDR3 has 11 amino acids. V lost 3 bases and J 6 bases, leaving 4 bases between the germline ends. DNA of the CDR3: TGTGCCAGCTCACCTCGTGATACGCAGTATTTT. As protein: CASSPRDTQYF.

This rearrangement joins TRBV5-1 to TRBJ2-5; 12 bases map to TRBD2. Trimming removed 3 bases from V and 1 base from J; junction bases left unmatched: 4. CDR1 is SGHRS, CDR2 YFSETQ, per germline. This CDR3 has 16 amino acids. CDR3 in amino acids: CASSWGLAGIQETQYF. The CDR3 nucleotides read TGCGCCAGCAGCTGGGGACTAGCGGGCATCCAAGAGACCCAGTACTTC.

The V call is TRBV5-1, the J call TRBJ2-7, with 9 bases lining up with TRBD2. The V segment lost 4 bases and the J segment 7 bases; nucleotides outside the gene matches: 18. CDR1 is SGHRS, CDR2 YFSETQ, per germline. This CDR3 spans 17 amino acids. DNA for the CDR3: TGCGCCAGCAGCCCAAGTGGGGGCGGAGCGGGGGGCCGGGAGCAGTACTTC. The encoded protein is CASSPSGGGAGGREQYF.

V usage is TRBV9 and J usage is TRBJ1-6; maybe TRBD1 (6 bases). The length of the CDR3 is 15 residues. CDR1 is SGDLS, CDR2 YYNGEE, per germline. V was shortened by 2 bases and J by 8 bases, with 14 bases between the two germline ends. CDR3 protein: CASSVGGGLDSPLHF. CDR3 DNA: TGTGCCAGCAGCGTCGGGGGGGGCCTAGATTCACCCCTCCACTTT. The complete variable domain, with remaining parts taken from reference TRBV9 and TRBJ1-6, reads DSGVTQTPKHLITATGQRVTLRCSPRSGDLSVYWYQQSLDQGLQFLIQYYNGEERAKGNILERFSAQQFPDLHSELNLSSLELGDSALYFCASSVGGGLDSPLHFGNGTRLTVT.

The V call is TRBV13, the J call TRBJ1-4, with 8 bases fitting TRBD1. The CDR3 is 16 residues long. Germline V gene data show CDR1 as PRHDT and CDR2 as FYEKMQ (reference sequence). After removal of 6 bases from V and 6 bases from J, the junction contained 12 bases not matched to a gene. Written as DNA, the CDR3 is TGTGCCAGCAGGTCGACAGGGGAGAGGGGTCATGAAAAACTGTTTTTT. Encoded protein: CASRSTGERGHEKLFF.

The J gene is TRBJ2-2, the V gene TRBV11-1; 8 bases map to TRBD2. The CDR3 runs to 11 residues. The V and J ends lost 8 bases and 9 bases, in that order; junction bases with no gene match: 2. From germline, CDR1 is SGHAT and CDR2 FQDESV (reference sequence). The CDR3 DNA is TGTGCCAGCCGGGGGGGCAGGGAGCTGTTTTTT. As protein: CASRGGRELFF.

The chain employs TRBV18 and TRBJ1-2; D is perhaps TRBD1 (6 bases). The length of the CDR3 is 14 residues. Germline-derived CDR1 and CDR2 are KGHSH and LQKENI. With 3 bases removed from V and 4 bases from J, the gap between germline ends came to 12 bases. CDR3 in DNA: TGTGCCAGCTCACCGCAAAGAGGGGGCTATGGCTACACCTTC. Amino acids: CASSPQRGGYGYTF.

The V gene is TRBV6-1, the J gene TRBJ2-7; tentatively, D is TRBD2 (6 bases). The CDR3 length is 15 residues. Trimming pared 6 bases from V and 2 bases from J, leaving 17 bases between. Germline V gene sequence: CDR1 MNHNS, CDR2 SASEGT. The CDR3 loop is CASRGGLSSAYEQYF. In nucleotides, the CDR3 is TGTGCCAGCAGGGGGGGTCTTTCGAGCGCCTACGAGCAGTACTTC.

CDR3 residues: CATGQFTEAFF. In DNA, the CDR3 is TGTGCCACCGGACAATTTACTGAAGCTTTCTTT. This sequence joins TRBV11-2 and TRBJ1-1, with TRBD1 as a possible D gene (5 bases). CDR1 and CDR2 from the germline V gene are SGHAT and FQNNGV. The CDR3 contains 11 residues. V shed 10 bases and J shed 5 bases, with 11 bases lying between them.